One sample yielded the 10 T cell receptor beta chains listed below, sequenced in a study of regulatory T cells in long-lasting Graves disease. The authors built TCR beta libraries using iRepertoire HTBI primers and Arm-PCR of CDR3 regions. Each CDR3 protein is one row after TCRdb ran MiXCR on the multiplex PCR reads. The sample lists a few hundred thousand distinct CDR3 sequences, over 15% seen once, with roughly 30% in the top ten. The time point was: newly diagnosed GD, antithyroid drugs for less than 3 months. PBMC RNA served as the TCR library source. The data were also submitted as part of a second study, on T cells in Graves' hyperthyroidism and ophthalmopathy.

This specimen was peripheral blood mononuclear cells (PBMCs), taken at new diagnosis, from a patient treated with antithyroid drugs. The receptors derive from a man aged 35-49 years with Graves disease.

This clonotype has at least ten counts. The chain is built from TRBV7-3 and TRBJ2-1, with D hard to call. V shed 5 bases and J shed 5 bases, with 13 bases lying between them. The CDR3 sequence is 14 residues long. Germline CDR1 reads SGHTA; CDR2 reads FQGTGA. The CDR3: CASSVGDPHNEQFF. The CDR3 DNA reads TGTGCCAGCAGCGTTGGGGATCCCCACAATGAGCAGTTCTTC.

The V gene is TRBV4-2, the J gene TRBJ2-2; D remains unclear. The CDR3 is 13 amino acids. V was shortened by 2 bases and J by 7 bases, with 8 bases between the two germline ends. CDR1 is LGHNA, CDR2 YNFKEQ, per germline. CDR3 DNA: TGTGCCAGCAGCCAACTTCGGAGCGGGGAGCTGTTTTTT. Residues: CASSQLRSGELFF.

CDR3 nucleotides: TGTGCCAGCAGCCAAGGACCCAGCGGGGGGGCCGATGAGCAGTACTTC. Encoded protein: CASSQGPSGGADEQYF. This chain links TRBV4-2 with TRBJ2-3, with 10 positions matching TRBD2. The DNA matches TRBJ2-7 better at its end, which makes the J call doubtful. The germline V gene encodes CDR1 LGHNA and CDR2 YNFKEQ. The CDR3 covers 16 residues.

This clonotype appeared a few times. The chain uses TRBV5-4 and TRBJ2-7; 9 bases match TRBD2. This CDR3 region has 14 residues. V lost 6 bases and J lost 2; bases outside the gene matches: 6. Looked up from germline, CDR1 is SGHNT and CDR2 is YYREEE (reference sequence). The CDR3 region has the DNA TGTGCCAGCACAACTAGCGGGTTAACCTACGAGCAGTACTTC. It specifies CASTTSGLTYEQYF.

This clonotype appeared once. The chain has TRBV5-1 and TRBJ1-6, with D possibly TRBD1 on 5 matching bases. V lost 7 bases to trimming and J lost 8 bases, with 13 bases between them. The CDR3 runs to 13 residues. Germline CDR1 is SGHRS and CDR2 is YFSETQ. The CDR3 is CASSTESDSPLHF. As DNA, the CDR3 is TGCGCCAGCTCGACAGAGAGCGATTCACCCCTCCACTTT. The complete variable domain, with remaining parts taken from reference TRBV5-1 and TRBJ1-6, reads KAGVTQTPRYLIKTRGQQVTLSCSPISGHRSVSWYQQTPGQGLQFLFEYFSETQRNKGNFPGRFSGRQFSNSRSEMNVSTLELGDSALYLCASSTESDSPLHFGNGTRLTVT.

This clonotype was observed at least ten times. The V and J genes are TRBV6-5 and TRBJ2-2, with D possibly matching TRBD2 (6 bases). The CDR3 has 13 amino acids. Trimming removed 2 bases from V and 7 bases from J, with 8 bases in between. Per the germline V gene, CDR1 is MNHEY and CDR2 is SVGAGI. CDR3 residues: CASSYLGGGELFF. CDR3 sequence (DNA): TGTGCCAGCAGTTACCTGGGAGGCGGGGAGCTGTTTTTT.

The genes are TRBV6-2 or TRBV6-3 and TRBJ1-4; 7 bases are a match to TRBD1. This CDR3 has 16 amino acids. The junction had 8 bases not matched to a gene; V was cut back by 7 bases and J by 0 bases. Germline V gene lookup returns CDR1 MNHEY and CDR2 SVGEGT. CDR3 sequence reads: CASTEGQLPTNEKLFF. DNA of the CDR3: TGTGCCAGCACCGAGGGACAGCTTCCAACTAATGAAAAACTGTTTTTT.

The sample holds a few counts of this clonotype. CDR3 bases: TGCAGTGCTAGTGTTTTAGAGTTGTTTTCCTACGAGCAGTACTTC. Protein product: CSASVLELFSYEQYF. The chain joins TRBV20-1 to TRBJ2-7; D unresolved. The CDR3 is made up of 15 amino acids. CDR1 is DFQATT and CDR2 is SNEGSKA in the germline V gene (reference sequence). V lost 3 bases and J lost 1, with 16 bases in between.

The V gene is TRBV10-2, the J gene TRBJ1-1; D may be TRBD1 (6 bases). CDR1 WSHSY and CDR2 SAAADI come from the germline V gene. The CDR3 runs to 13 residues. V lost 6 bases to trimming and J lost 5 bases, with 13 bases between them. CDR3 nucleotides: TGCGCCAGCAGGCAGGGGCCGGGAACTGAAGCTTTCTTT. Translated, it gives CASRQGPGTEAFF.

This clonotype showed up many times. Sequence at one end of the junction differs from germline and may be a read error. V and J are TRBV7-2 and TRBJ2-3; 7 bases match TRBD1. The CDR3 runs to 13 residues. Germline CDR1 SGHTA, CDR2 FQGNSA. The CDR3 region has the DNA TGCGCCAGCAGTCTACAGGGGTCAGATACGCAGTATTTT. Encoded protein: CASSLQGSDTQYF. Combining the CDR3 with reference TRBV7-2 and TRBJ2-3 gives the whole variable domain GAGVSQSPSNKVTEKGKDVELRCDPISGHTALYWYRQSLGQGLEFLIYFQGNSAPDKSGLPSDRFSAERTGGSVSTLTIQRTQQEDSAVYLCASSLQGSDTQYFGPGTRLTVL.